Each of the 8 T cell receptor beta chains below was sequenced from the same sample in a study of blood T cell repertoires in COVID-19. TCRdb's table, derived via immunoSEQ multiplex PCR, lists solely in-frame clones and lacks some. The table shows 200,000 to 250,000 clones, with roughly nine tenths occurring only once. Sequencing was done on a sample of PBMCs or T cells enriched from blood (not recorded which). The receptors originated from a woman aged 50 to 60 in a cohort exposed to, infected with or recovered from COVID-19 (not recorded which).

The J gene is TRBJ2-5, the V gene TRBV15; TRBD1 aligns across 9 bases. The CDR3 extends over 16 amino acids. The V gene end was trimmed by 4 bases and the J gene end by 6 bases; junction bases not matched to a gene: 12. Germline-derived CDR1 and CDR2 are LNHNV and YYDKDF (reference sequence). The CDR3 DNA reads TGTGCCACCAGCACCGCCGGGACAGGGCTGAGAAAGACCCAGTACTTC. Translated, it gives CATSTAGTGLRKTQYF.

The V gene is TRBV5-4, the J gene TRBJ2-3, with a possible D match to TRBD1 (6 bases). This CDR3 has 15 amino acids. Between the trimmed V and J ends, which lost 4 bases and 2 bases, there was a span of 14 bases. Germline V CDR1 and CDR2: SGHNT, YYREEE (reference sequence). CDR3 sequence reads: CASSTLRDTTDTQYF. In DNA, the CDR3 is TGTGCCAGCAGCACGCTCCGGGACACCACAGATACGCAGTATTTT.

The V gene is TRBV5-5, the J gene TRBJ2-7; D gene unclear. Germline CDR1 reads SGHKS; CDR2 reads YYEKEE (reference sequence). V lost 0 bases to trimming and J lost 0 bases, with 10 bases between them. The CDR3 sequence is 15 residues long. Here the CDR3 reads CASSLAVSSSYEQYF. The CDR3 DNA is TGTGCCAGCAGCTTGGCGGTTTCTAGCTCCTACGAGCAGTACTTC. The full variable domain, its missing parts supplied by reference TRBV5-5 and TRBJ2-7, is DAGVTQSPTHLIKTRGQQVTLRCSPISGHKSVSWYQQVLGQGPQFIFQYYEKEERGRGNFPDRFSARQFPNYSSELNVNALLLGDSALYLCASSLAVSSSYEQYFGPGTRLTVT.

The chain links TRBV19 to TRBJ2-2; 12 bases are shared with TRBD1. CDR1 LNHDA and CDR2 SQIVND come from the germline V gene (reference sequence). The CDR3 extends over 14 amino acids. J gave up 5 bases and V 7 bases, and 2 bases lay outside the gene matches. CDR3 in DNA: TGTGCCAGTACGGGACAGGGGGCGACCGGGGAGCTGTTTTTT. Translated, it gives CASTGQGATGELFF. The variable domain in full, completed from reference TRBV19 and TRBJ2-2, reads DGGITQSPKYLFRKEGQNVTLSCEQNLNHDAMYWYRQDPGQGLRLIYYSQIVNDFQKGDIAEGYSVSREKKESFPLTVTSAQKNPTAFYLCASTGQGATGELFFGEGSRLTVL.

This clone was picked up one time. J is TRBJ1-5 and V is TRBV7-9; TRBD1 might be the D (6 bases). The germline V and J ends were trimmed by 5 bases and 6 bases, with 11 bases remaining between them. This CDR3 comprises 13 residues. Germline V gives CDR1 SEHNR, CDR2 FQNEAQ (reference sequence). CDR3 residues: CASSGRGAQPQHF. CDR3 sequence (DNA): TGTGCCAGCAGCGGACGGGGGGCTCAGCCCCAGCATTTT. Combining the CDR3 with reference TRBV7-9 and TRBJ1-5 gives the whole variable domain DTGVSQNPRHKITKRGQNVTFRCDPISEHNRLYWYRQTLGQGPEFLTYFQNEAQLEKSRLLSDRFSAERPKGSFSTLEIQRTEQGDSAMYLCASSGRGAQPQHFGDGTRLSIL.

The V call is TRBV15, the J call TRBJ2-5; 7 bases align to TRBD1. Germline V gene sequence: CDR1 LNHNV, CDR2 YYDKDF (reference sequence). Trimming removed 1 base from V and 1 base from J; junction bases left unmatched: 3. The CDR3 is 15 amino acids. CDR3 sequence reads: CATSRGGQTQETQYF. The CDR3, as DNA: TGTGCCACCAGCAGAGGGGGACAGACCCAAGAGACCCAGTACTTC.

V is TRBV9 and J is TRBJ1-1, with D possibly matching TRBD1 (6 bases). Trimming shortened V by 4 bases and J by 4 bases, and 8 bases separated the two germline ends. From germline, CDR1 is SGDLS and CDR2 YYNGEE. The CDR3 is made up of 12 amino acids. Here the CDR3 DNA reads TGTGCCAGCAGCTCGGACAGCACTGAAGCTTTCTTT. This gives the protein CASSSDSTEAFF.

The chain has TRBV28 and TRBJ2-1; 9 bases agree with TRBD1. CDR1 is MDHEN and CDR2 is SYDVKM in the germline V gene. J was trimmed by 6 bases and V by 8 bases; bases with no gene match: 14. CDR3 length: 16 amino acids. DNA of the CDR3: TGTGCCAGCCTCCCCCCGGGACAGGGTTTTGGCAATGAGCAGTTCTTC. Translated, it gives CASLPPGQGFGNEQFF.